The clone carrying this T cell receptor beta chain is a singleton in its sample. Reverse transcription of roughly 0.5 to 1 ug RNA used random hexamers. TCRdb recomputed calls from the immunoSEQ multiplex PCR reads with MiXCR, one row per CDR3 protein. The sample carries 150,000 to 200,000 distinct CDR3 sequences, around 96% recorded once. Negative isolation yielded CD8+ and CD4+ T cells; FACS enriched TEMRA cells. This record comes from a study of CD8 T cells in Susac syndrome. The V end was cut by 3 bases, the J end by 6 bases, with 14 bases between. CDR1 LGHNA and CDR2 YSLEER come from the germline V gene. The CDR3 spans 14 residues.

The source of this sequence is a human donor in good health. The chain has TRBV4-3 and TRBJ1-2; no clear D gene. Sample: CD4+ T cells from PBMCs. The CDR3: CASSQHEASNGYTF. The CDR3 DNA is TGCGCCAGCAGCCAGCACGAAGCGAGTAATGGCTACACCTTC.